The 6 T cell receptor beta chains in this list originate from one sample, sequenced in a study of cytomegalovirus exposure and HLA in healthy donors. The PCR used 60 Vbeta and 13 Jbeta primers. Assay: immunoSEQ multiplex PCR; the TCRdb copy retains only in-frame clones and omits some. Of 200,000 or so clones listed, approximately 88% are singletons. The sequenced material came from PBMCs. These receptors were obtained from a boy aged 2 to 9 in good health and CMV-seronegative.

This clone was seen more than once but under ten times. The V and J genes are TRBV15 and TRBJ2-1; 8 nucleotides match TRBD2. CDR3 length: 15 amino acids. V lost 5 bases and J lost 9; bases outside the gene matches: 12. CDR1 is LNHNV, CDR2 YYDKDF, per germline (reference sequence). As DNA, the CDR3 is TGTGCCACCAGCTCTGCGCGGGAGGCCCCCAGTGAGCAGTTCTTC. This codes for CATSSAREAPSEQFF.

The CDR3 DNA follows: TGTGCCTGGAGTGAATTCGGCAGGGGGTACGGCTACACCTTC. This sequence encodes CAWSEFGRGYGYTF. The chain couples TRBV30 to TRBJ1-2; 7 positions agree with TRBD1. The CDR3 has 14 residues. Germline assignment: CDR1 GTSNPN and CDR2 SVGIG (reference sequence). Losses at the gene ends were 1 base for V and 8 bases for J; bases not matched to a gene: 10.

The chain employs TRBV7-2 and TRBJ1-5, with D tentatively TRBD1 (6 bases). V was clipped by 5 bases and J by 1 base, with 15 bases between them. Germline V gives CDR1 SGHTA, CDR2 FQGNSA. The CDR3 sequence is 16 residues long. In DNA form, the CDR3 reads TGTGCCAGCAGCGAAGGGGGGGGTGGGAGCAATCAGCCCCAGCATTTT. This codes for CASSEGGGGSNQPQHF.

CDR3 in amino acids: CASSLTGTGDGEQYF. CDR3 DNA sequence: TGTGCCAGCAGCTTAACCGGGACAGGGGATGGCGAGCAGTACTTC. The chain combines TRBV11-3 with TRBJ2-7, with 10 bases aligning to TRBD1. This CDR3 spans 15 amino acids. V shed 2 bases and J 6 bases; nucleotides not matched to a gene: 7. Germline V gene sequence: CDR1 SGHNT, CDR2 YENEEA.

This clone was detected a few times. A junction boundary mismatches the germline segment, possibly from a read error. The chain combines TRBV7-7 with TRBJ2-7, with D maybe TRBD2 (5 bases). The CDR3 contains 14 residues. The germline CDR1 and CDR2 sequences are SSHAT and FNYEAQ (reference sequence). This CDR3 is CASSLDGEGYEQYF. Here the CDR3 DNA reads TGTGCTAGCAGCTTAGACGGGGAAGGGTACGAGCAGTACTTC.

This clone appeared a few times. J is TRBJ2-1 and V is TRBV2; D gene unclear. The CDR3 has 14 amino acids. From germline, CDR1 is SNHLY and CDR2 FYNNEI. V lost 8 bases to trimming and J lost 4 bases, with 15 bases between them. The CDR3 region is CASAFLVVYNEQFF. CDR3 nucleotide sequence: TGTGCCAGCGCGTTCTTGGTAGTTTACAATGAGCAGTTCTTC. Full variable domain (rest looked up from reference TRBV2 and TRBJ2-1): EPEVTQTPSHQVTQMGQEVILRCVPISNHLYFYWYRQILGQKVEFLVSFYNNEISEKSEIFDDQFSVERPDGSNFTLKIRSTKLEDSAMYFCASAFLVVYNEQFFGPGTRLTVL.